These 17 T cell receptor beta chains were all obtained from the same sample, sequenced in a study of T cell responses to AZD1222 COVID-19 vaccine (dated by TCRdb to the early 2020s). Library preparation was by the immunoSEQ multiplex PCR assay. TCRdb obtained this table from immuneACCESS and retained in-frame rearrangements with V and J assigned. These tables miss some clones; where compared with another copy, unresolved V genes account for less than half of the shortfall, and the remainder is unexplained. Counted in this sample were 80,000 to 95,000 clones; roughly 90% of them appeared once. 6.9% of the sample is held by the ten biggest clonotypes. Taken with the paper, the label for time point translates to: about 28 days (+/-7) after the second vaccine dose. This specimen consisted of peripheral blood, obtained 28 days after the second AZD1222 dose. These receptors were taken from an adult who received the AZD1222 COVID-19 vaccine.

The chain has TRBV3-1 (or the pseudogene TRBV3-2) and TRBJ1-1, with 7 positions matching TRBD1. The V gene end was trimmed by 3 bases and the J gene end by 1 base; junction bases not matched to a gene: 8. The CDR3 spans 16 residues. The germline CDR1 and CDR2 sequences are LGHDT and YNNKEL (reference sequence). The CDR3 spells CASSQSGGGTNTEAFF. The CDR3, as DNA: TGTGCCAGCAGCCAGTCTGGAGGGGGCACGAACACTGAAGCTTTCTTT.

This chain joins TRBV5-4 and TRBJ1-1; 7 bases are a match to TRBD1. The CDR3 has 13 residues. Per the germline V gene, CDR1 is SGHNT and CDR2 is YYREEE (reference sequence). V dropped 4 bases and J dropped 5; count of bases not matched to a gene: 5. This CDR3 reads CASSKLQGTEAFF. The DNA for the CDR3 is TGTGCCAGCAGCAAGTTACAGGGGACTGAAGCTTTCTTT.

CDR3 nucleotide sequence: TGCGCCAGCAGCTCAACCGGGACCGGGAGTGAAGCTTTCTTT. Amino acids: CASSSTGTGSEAFF. The J gene is TRBJ1-1, the V gene TRBV4-1; TRBD1 is a possible D gene (5 bases). The V end lost 5 bases, the J end lost 7 bases, and 17 bases lay between the germline ends. CDR1 is MGHRA, CDR2 YSYEKL, per germline. CDR3 length: 14 residues.

DNA of the CDR3: TGTGCCAGCAGCTCAATCGGGTCAACTAATGAAAAACTGTTTTTT. Residues: CASSSIGSTNEKLFF. The chain couples TRBV7-2 to TRBJ1-4; D is undetermined. CDR3 size: 15 residues. Trimming took off 4 bases at V and 0 bases at J, with 9 bases between the two ends. In germline, CDR1 is SGHTA, CDR2 FQGNSA.

This sequence joins TRBV10-3 and TRBJ2-4; maybe TRBD1 (6 bases). CDR3 length equals 13 residues. V was cut by 2 bases and J by 5 bases, with 7 bases left in between. Germline CDR1 and CDR2: ENHRY and SYGVKD. The CDR3 bases are TGTGCCATCAGTGAGGCAGGGGAAAACATTCAGTACTTC. Its translation: CAISEAGENIQYF.

Worth noting for this clone: Other DNA sequences in the same sample also yield this CDR3. The chain couples TRBV7-2 to TRBJ2-1; D is unclear. Deletions cut 1 base from V and 5 bases from J, with 6 bases between. Germline V gene lookup returns CDR1 SGHTA and CDR2 FQGNSA. This CDR3 comprises 13 residues. The CDR3 nucleotides read TGTGCCAGCAGCTTAGGTCCCAACAATGAGCAGTTCTTC. Translation: CASSLGPNNEQFF.

This sequence joins TRBV7-9 and TRBJ2-5; 8 nucleotides agree with TRBD2. The V gene end was trimmed by 8 bases and the J gene end by 4 bases; junction bases not matched to a gene: 6. This CDR3 region has 13 residues. In germline, CDR1 is SEHNR, CDR2 FQNEAQ (reference sequence). The CDR3 DNA sequence: TGTGCCAGCCTCCGGGGGGGCGGAGAGACCCAGTACTTC. Protein sequence: CASLRGGGETQYF.

The chain combines TRBV6-5 with TRBJ1-2; 7 nucleotides line up with TRBD1. This CDR3 contains 11 residues. Trimming cost V 6 bases and J 8 bases; bases outside gene matches: 3. Germline V gene lookup returns CDR1 MNHEY and CDR2 SVGAGI. In nucleotides, the CDR3 is TGTGCCAGCAGGAACAGGGGAGGCTACACCTTC. This gives the protein CASRNRGGYTF.

Concerning this clone: Other nucleotide sequences from this sample produce the same CDR3. This chain joins TRBV18 and TRBJ1-1; D not certain. CDR3 size: 14 residues. V was clipped by 2 bases and J by 2 bases, with 9 bases between them. CDR1 and CDR2 from the germline V gene are KGHSH and LQKENI. In DNA form, the CDR3 reads TGTGCCAGCTCACCATTGGACGTAAACACTGAAGCTTTCTTT. The encoded protein is CASSPLDVNTEAFF.

CDR3 residues: CASSSTGRVETQYF. The CDR3 region has the DNA TGTGCCAGCAGTTCGACCGGGAGGGTTGAGACCCAGTACTTC. The V gene is TRBV7-2, the J gene TRBJ2-5; TRBD2 matches 8 bases. This CDR3 spans 14 amino acids. V dropped 6 bases and J dropped 5; count of bases not matched to a gene: 8. CDR1 and CDR2 from the germline V gene are SGHTA and FQGNSA.

The chain couples TRBV4-1 to TRBJ2-1; no clear D. This CDR3 is 15 amino acids long. V was shortened by 1 base and J by 0 bases, with 7 bases between the two germline ends. Per germline, CDR1 MGHRA and CDR2 YSYEKL. The CDR3 spells CASSQVLSSYNEQFF. The CDR3 coding sequence is TGCGCCAGCAGCCAAGTGCTTAGCTCCTACAATGAGCAGTTCTTC.

V usage is TRBV7-9 and J usage is TRBJ1-2; 8 nucleotides match TRBD1. Trimming removed 1 base from V and 3 bases from J; junction bases left unmatched: 7. The CDR3 runs 16 residues. CDR1 SEHNR and CDR2 FQNEAQ come from the germline V gene (reference sequence). The CDR3 nucleotides read TGTGCCAGCAGCTTAGAAGGACAGGGCAGACACTATGGCTACACCTTC. Its protein product is CASSLEGQGRHYGYTF. Full variable domain (outside the CDR3, taken from reference TRBV7-9 and TRBJ1-2): DTGVSQNPRHKITKRGQNVTFRCDPISEHNRLYWYRQTLGQGPEFLTYFQNEAQLEKSRLLSDRFSAERPKGSFSTLEIQRTEQGDSAMYLCASSLEGQGRHYGYTFGSGTRLTVV.

The chain combines TRBV5-8 with TRBJ1-5; D is uncertain. V was trimmed by 2 bases and J by 2 bases, leaving 14 bases between them. Germline V lookup: CDR1 SGHTS, CDR2 YDEGEE. The CDR3 has 16 amino acids. The CDR3 sequence: CASSFILFSGNQPQHF. The CDR3, as DNA: TGTGCCAGCAGCTTCATCCTGTTCTCGGGCAATCAGCCCCAGCATTTT.

V usage is TRBV28 and J usage is TRBJ1-2; 7 bases are a match to TRBD1. The germline V gene has CDR1 MDHEN and CDR2 SYDVKM. The CDR3 length is 15 residues. V lost 4 bases, J lost 6 bases, and 11 bases stayed unmatched. The CDR3 protein is CASSSTPGGQDGYTF. For the CDR3, the DNA is TGTGCCAGCAGTTCTACCCCAGGGGGGCAGGATGGCTACACCTTC.

The genes are TRBV4-3 and TRBJ2-7, with 8 bases fitting TRBD1. The CDR3 is 18 residues long. Germline V CDR1 and CDR2: LGHNA, YSLEER. Trimming took 0 bases from V and 5 from J; bases not matched to a gene: 15. The CDR3 sequence is CASSQEGVGMDRADEQYF. CDR3 DNA sequence: TGCGCCAGCAGCCAAGAAGGAGTCGGAATGGACAGGGCGGACGAGCAGTACTTC.

This rearrangement joins TRBV12-5 to TRBJ1-1; D not resolved. V was cut by 6 bases and J by 0 bases, with 14 bases left in between. Germline V gene lookup returns CDR1 LGHNT and CDR2 FRNRAP. The CDR3 totals 15 residues. The CDR3 region is CASGPGGGLNTEAFF. CDR3 coding DNA: TGTGCTAGTGGCCCTGGCGGAGGTTTGAACACTGAAGCTTTCTTT. Supplemented by reference TRBV12-5 and TRBJ1-1, the full variable domain reads DARVTQTPRHKVTEMGQEVTMRCQPILGHNTVFWYRQTMMQGLELLAYFRNRAPLDDSGMPKDRFSAEMPDATLATLKIQPSEPRDSAVYFCASGPGGGLNTEAFFGQGTRLTVV.

The rearrangement links TRBV4-3 to TRBJ1-2; tentative D call: TRBD1 (5 bases). The germline V gene has CDR1 LGHNA and CDR2 YSLEER. V lost 3 bases and J lost 5, with 19 bases in between. This CDR3 is built from 16 residues. DNA of the CDR3: TGCGCCAGCAGCCACCAGGCGGGCGGTACAGGTTATGGCTACACCTTC. This codes for CASSHQAGGTGYGYTF.